A selection of T cell receptor beta chains follows, all from one sample in a study of cytotoxic CD8 clonotypes in ibrutinib-treated CLL. Clones were sequenced by immunoSEQ multiplex PCR, and TCRdb holds only the in-frame ones, with some missing. The sample has 110,000 or so clones; more than 55% are singletons. Sequenced material: PBMCs, taken after 24 months of ibrutinib treatment. Receptors were obtained from a human donor with chronic lymphocytic leukemia. Both conserved end residues are part of each CDR3. Fields, in order: clone size, D gene, V gene, J gene, CDR3 length, CDR3 DNA, CDR3 protein. D genes are given only for firm matches. Rows may omit the clone size; those that give it use once, few, many or a size class.

few	NA	TRBV9	TRBJ2-7	15	TGTGCCAGCAGCCCAAGACAGGACAGCTCCTACGAGCAGTACTTC	CASSPRQDSSYEQYF
NA	TRBD2	TRBV5-1	TRBJ2-1	16	TGCGCCAGCAGCCTAAGTATGGGTCCCGGGGGGAATGAGCAGTTCTTC	CASSLSMGPGGNEQFF
NA	NA	TRBV30	TRBJ1-5	14	TGTGCCTGGACCCTGACTAATAGCAATCAGCCCCAGCATTTT	CAWTLTNSNQPQHF
NA	TRBD2	TRBV6-6	TRBJ2-3	15	TGTGCCAGCAGCCCACTAGCGGTAAAGACAGATACGCAGTATTTT	CASSPLAVKTDTQYF
few	TRBD1	TRBV28	TRBJ1-4	16	TGTGCCAGCAGAGTAGGAGCGGGACAGGGGAATGAAAAACTGTTTTTT	CASRVGAGQGNEKLFF
NA	NA	TRBV7-9	TRBJ2-1	14	TGTGCCAGCAGCTTAGACAAGTCGTCCGATGAGCAGTTCTTC	CASSLDKSSDEQFF
NA	NA	TRBV5-6	TRBJ2-2	13	TGTGCCAGCAGCTTCTGGGGGGCCGGGGAGCTGTTTTTT	CASSFWGAGELFF
once	TRBD1	TRBV7-6	TRBJ1-2	17	TGTGCCAGCAGCTTAAAGGGACAGGGGGTGACTAACTATGGCTACACCTTC	CASSLKGQGVTNYGYTF
NA	TRBD2	TRBV5-4	TRBJ2-5	18	TGTGCCAGCAGCCTACGCCTAGCGGGGGGCGGGACCGGAGAGACCCAGTACTTC	CASSLRLAGGGTGETQYF
few	NA	TRBV5-1	TRBJ1-4	11	TGCGCCAGCAGCTTACAGGGAAAACTGTTTTTT	CASSLQGKLFF
NA	NA	TRBV6-1	TRBJ1-4	14	TGTGCCAGCAGTGAATCAGGGAACGGTGAAAAACTGTTTTTT	CASSESGNGEKLFF
NA	TRBD1	TRBV30	TRBJ1-1	13	TGTGCCTTGCAGACAGGGGTAAACACTGAAGCTTTCTTT	CALQTGVNTEAFF
NA	NA	TRBV18	TRBJ1-1	15	TGTGCCAGCTCACCACTGACAGGAGATAACACTGAAGCTTTCTTT	CASSPLTGDNTEAFF
NA	NA	TRBV6-6	TRBJ1-6	15	TGTGCCAGCAGTTACTCGACCGGGGCCAATTCACCCCTCCACTTT	CASSYSTGANSPLHF